This TCR beta chain was identified during a study of T cells in Graves' hyperthyroidism and ophthalmopathy. RNA transcripts gave rise to amplified TCR beta CDR3 regions. When the TCR CDR3 underwent first-round RT-PCR, the HTBI primer set was used. Each CDR3 protein is one row after TCRdb ran MiXCR on the multiplex PCR reads. The sample lists approximately 640,000 distinct CDR3 sequences; just under 45% were seen once. Notes on the study in general: Most expanded thyroid clonotypes above 0.001 recurred in blood. Separating ophthalmopathy from stable hyperthyroidism was achieved by a 13 V-J model.

This CDR3 is 15 amino acids long. The germline gives CDR1 SEHNR, CDR2 FQNEAQ (reference sequence). Trimming left V 4 bases short and J 1 base short, with 14 bases between. A patient was excluded if there was uncontrolled infection, other autoimmune disease, pregnancy or lactation. Each diagnosis drew on symptoms, thyroxine, TRAb, thyroid ultrasound and orbital computed tomography findings. There are a few counts of this clonotype. What it binds is not known. The source material was peripheral blood or thyroid tissue (not recorded which). The chain links TRBV7-9 to TRBJ2-7; D may correspond to TRBD1 or TRBD2 (5 bases each). This clonotype originated in an adult man with Graves' disease, either hyperthyroidism or ophthalmopathy (not recorded which). CDR3: CASSSAEWGSYEQYF. The CDR3 bases are TGTGCCAGCAGCTCTGCAGAGTGGGGGTCCTACGAGCAGTACTTC.